One and the same sample provided the 4 T cell receptor beta chains below, sequenced in a study of T cells after yellow fever vaccination. TCRdb reprocessed the 5' RACE reads via MiXCR and lists one record per CDR3 protein. The data show some 350,000 distinct CDR3 sequences, about 6% seen once. The sample in question was PBMCs, obtained 5 days after the yellow fever booster vaccination. These receptors were collected from a man aged 30 to 45 who received the YFV17D yellow fever vaccine.

This clonotype was counted many times. The chain joins TRBV5-1 to TRBJ1-1; D is unclear. The CDR3 consists of 14 residues. V dropped 0 bases and J dropped 0 bases, with 6 bases sitting between them. Germline assignment: CDR1 SGHRS and CDR2 YFSETQ. Written as DNA, the CDR3 is TGCGCCAGCAGCTTGGTCCGGATGAACACTGAAGCTTTCTTT. The encoded protein is CASSLVRMNTEAFF.

In this sample, this clonotype turned up many times. The chain recombines TRBV5-1 with TRBJ1-1; D is unresolved. This CDR3 region has 14 residues. Germline V gives CDR1 SGHRS, CDR2 YFSETQ. Between the trimmed V and J ends, which lost 2 bases and 6 bases, there was a span of 14 bases. CDR3 protein: CASSLDHKSAEAFF. CDR3 bases: TGCGCCAGCAGCTTAGACCACAAGTCCGCTGAAGCTTTCTTT.

The sample holds a few counts of this clonotype. J is TRBJ1-6 and V is TRBV4-3, with no clear D. The CDR3 is made up of 16 amino acids. V was clipped by 6 bases and J by 2 bases, with 14 bases between them. CDR1 LGHNA and CDR2 YSLEER come from the germline V gene. As DNA, the CDR3 is TGCGCCAGCAGACTCAGCGAGAGGGCCTATAATTCACCCCTCCACTTT. This gives the protein CASRLSERAYNSPLHF.

CDR3 DNA sequence: TGCAGTGCTAGATCCCCGTTTTCCCTCGGGACAGGGCCTGGAAACACCATATATTTT. Amino acid sequence: CSARSPFSLGTGPGNTIYF. The chain couples TRBV20-1 to TRBJ1-3; 9 bases are a match to TRBD1. CDR3 length: 19 amino acids. Trimming cost V 2 bases and J 2 bases; bases outside gene matches: 16. Germline assignment: CDR1 DFQATT and CDR2 SNEGSKA (reference sequence).